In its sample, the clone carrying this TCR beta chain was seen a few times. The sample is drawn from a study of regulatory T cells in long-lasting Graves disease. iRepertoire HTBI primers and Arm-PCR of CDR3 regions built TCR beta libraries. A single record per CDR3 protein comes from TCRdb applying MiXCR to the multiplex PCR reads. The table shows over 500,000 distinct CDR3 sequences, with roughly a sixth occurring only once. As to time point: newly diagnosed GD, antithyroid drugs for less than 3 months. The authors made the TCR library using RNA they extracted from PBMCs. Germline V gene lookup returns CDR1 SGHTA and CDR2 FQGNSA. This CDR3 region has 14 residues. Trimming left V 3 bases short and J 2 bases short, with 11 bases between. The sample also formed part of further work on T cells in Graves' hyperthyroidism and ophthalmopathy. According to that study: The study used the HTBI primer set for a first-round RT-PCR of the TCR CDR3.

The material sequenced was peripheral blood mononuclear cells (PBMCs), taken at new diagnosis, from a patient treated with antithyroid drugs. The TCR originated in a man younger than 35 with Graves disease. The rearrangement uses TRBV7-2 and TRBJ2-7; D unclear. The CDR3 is CASSLSQAAYEQYF. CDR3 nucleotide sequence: TGTGCCAGCAGCTTGTCCCAAGCAGCCTACGAGCAGTACTTC. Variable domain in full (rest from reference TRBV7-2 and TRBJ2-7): GAGVSQSPSNKVTEKGKDVELRCDPISGHTALYWYRQSLGQGLEFLIYFQGNSAPDKSGLPSDRFSAERTGGSVSTLTIQRTQQEDSAVYLCASSLSQAAYEQYFGPGTRLTVT.